This passage covers 31 T cell receptor beta chains from one sample sequenced in a study of T cell changes during pregnancy in multiple sclerosis. TCRdb's copy holds only in-frame clones and misses some; the assay was immunoSEQ multiplex PCR. This repertoire shows tens of thousands of clones, around 92% found once; its top ten account for 2.5% to 3%. The material was peripheral blood, obtained before pregnancy. The source of these receptors is a female donor with multiple sclerosis, enrolled in a pregnancy study.

The rearrangement uses TRBV7-2 and TRBJ1-5; D gene ambiguous. CDR1 and CDR2 (germline): SGHTA, FQGNSA. The CDR3 is 15 amino acids. The V end lost 1 base, the J end lost 0 bases, and 7 bases lay between the germline ends. The CDR3 loop is CASSLGRGSNQPQHF. The CDR3 DNA sequence: TGTGCCAGCAGCTTAGGCCGGGGTAGCAATCAGCCCCAGCATTTT.

In its sample, this clone was seen once. CDR3 sequence (DNA): TGTGCCAGCAGCCTTGGGCCGGGAAAGGCCGGCTACACCTTC. Its translation is CASSLGPGKAGYTF. This chain connects TRBV6-5 to TRBJ1-2; the D is unclear. V was clipped by 6 bases and J by 8 bases, with 19 bases between them. CDR1 and CDR2 from the germline V gene are MNHEY and SVGAGI. The CDR3 has 14 residues.

The chain carries TRBV29-1 and TRBJ2-2; tentatively, D is TRBD1 (6 bases). Trimming pared 7 bases from V and 8 bases from J, leaving 20 bases between. The CDR3 runs to 14 residues. Looked up from germline, CDR1 is SQVTM and CDR2 is ANQGSEA. CDR3 in amino acids: CSAVNPGVSGELFF. For the CDR3, the DNA is TGCAGCGCCGTAAATCCAGGGGTTTCGGGGGAGCTGTTTTTT.

The chain has TRBV15 and TRBJ2-5; 7 nucleotides line up with TRBD2. Germline V gene lookup returns CDR1 LNHNV and CDR2 YYDKDF (reference sequence). Trimming at V came to 0 bases and at J to 5 bases, leaving 9 bases not matched to a gene. This CDR3 region has 16 residues. The CDR3 sequence: CATSRDMLAGAETQYF. The CDR3 nucleotides are TGTGCCACCAGCAGAGATATGTTAGCGGGTGCGGAGACCCAGTACTTC.

DNA of the CDR3: TGTGCCAGCACCAACCGACAGGGGAATCAGCCCCAGCATTTT. This translates into CASTNRQGNQPQHF. J is TRBJ1-5 and V is TRBV6-5, with 8 bases fitting TRBD1. CDR1 is MNHEY, CDR2 SVGAGI, per germline. Trimming cost V 7 bases and J 4 bases; bases outside gene matches: 6. CDR3 length equals 14 residues.

V and J are TRBV7-6 and TRBJ2-2, with TRBD2 as a possible D gene (6 bases). Germline CDR1 and CDR2: SGHVS and FNYEAQ. The CDR3 sequence is 14 residues long. V lost 2 bases and J lost 6, with 10 bases in between. CDR3 DNA sequence: TGTGCCAGCAGCTTAACTCCTAGCGCCGGGGAGCTGTTTTTT. Translating gives CASSLTPSAGELFF.

The chain couples TRBV27 to TRBJ1-5; unclear D gene. The length of the CDR3 is 14 residues. Germline V gene data show CDR1 as MNHEY and CDR2 as SMNVEV (reference sequence). V lost 6 bases to trimming and J lost 4 bases, with 13 bases between them. The CDR3 loop reads CASRAGHLNQPQHF. The CDR3 DNA reads TGTGCCAGCAGAGCGGGTCATCTTAATCAGCCCCAGCATTTT.

This clone was picked up one time. V and J are TRBV7-9 and TRBJ2-1; 7 nucleotides line up with TRBD1. The V gene's germline CDR1 is SEHNR and CDR2 FQNEAQ (reference sequence). The junction had 9 bases not matched to a gene; V was cut back by 4 bases and J by 6 bases. The CDR3 is made up of 15 amino acids. CDR3 DNA sequence: TGTGCCAGCAGCTCGCCGGACAGGACTTCCAATGAGCAGTTCTTC. Amino acids: CASSSPDRTSNEQFF.

Here the CDR3 reads CATSRDTGEKLFF. The CDR3 DNA sequence: TGTGCCACCAGCAGAGATACGGGAGAAAAACTGTTTTTT. The chain combines TRBV15 with TRBJ1-4; the D is unclear. The CDR3 totals 13 residues. Trimming removed 0 bases at V and 8 bases at J, with 7 bases between. Germline V gene data show CDR1 as LNHNV and CDR2 as YYDKDF (reference sequence). Together with reference TRBV15 and TRBJ1-4, the CDR3 gives the full variable domain: DAMVIQNPRYQVTQFGKPVTLSCSQTLNHNVMYWYQQKSSQAPKLLFHYYDKDFNNEADTPDNFQSRRPNTSFCFLDIRSPGLGDTAMYLCATSRDTGEKLFFGSGTQLSVL.

The CDR3 DNA is TGTGCCAGCAGGGAATTTCCGGGGACAGGGTGGGACAATGAGCAGTTCTTC. As protein: CASREFPGTGWDNEQFF. This rearrangement joins TRBV28 to TRBJ2-1, with 9 bases lining up with TRBD1. Germline V gene sequence: CDR1 MDHEN, CDR2 SYDVKM. This CDR3 has 17 amino acids. Losses at the gene ends were 6 bases for V and 5 bases for J; bases not matched to a gene: 14.

The chain links TRBV27 to TRBJ1-5; D ambiguous. CDR3 size: 13 residues. V lost 8 bases to trimming and J lost 0 bases, with 8 bases between them. Germline CDR1 and CDR2: MNHEY and SMNVEV (reference sequence). The CDR3 nucleotides are TGTGCCAGCTCTCGACTTAGCAATCAGCCCCAGCATTTT. It encodes CASSRLSNQPQHF.

The rearrangement joins TRBV14 to TRBJ2-6, with D possibly TRBD2 on 5 matching bases. This CDR3 region has 16 residues. V was cut by 2 bases and J by 3 bases, with 11 bases left in between. Germline CDR1 SGHDN, CDR2 FVKESK. The CDR3 here is CASSQLGSVGANVLTF. Here the CDR3 DNA reads TGTGCCAGCAGCCAACTTGGTAGCGTTGGGGCCAACGTCCTGACTTTC.

This chain joins TRBV10-3 and TRBJ2-7, with a possible D match to TRBD2 (6 bases). V dropped 8 bases and J dropped 0 bases, with 14 bases sitting between them. Germline V gene data show CDR1 as ENHRY and CDR2 as SYGVKD. This CDR3 spans 14 amino acids. CDR3 protein: CAIRGASDSYEQYF. CDR3 DNA sequence: TGTGCCATCCGCGGGGCTAGTGACTCCTACGAGCAGTACTTC.

This sequence joins TRBV5-4 and TRBJ2-7, with 7 nucleotides matching TRBD1. The germline V gene has CDR1 SGHNT and CDR2 YYREEE (reference sequence). Trimming cost V 5 bases and J 4 bases; bases outside gene matches: 12. The CDR3 covers 15 residues. The CDR3 DNA reads as TGTGCCAGCAGTCAAAAGACAGGGTGGGGATACGAGCAGTACTTC. It is translated as CASSQKTGWGYEQYF.

This clone was observed once. V and J are TRBV5-5 and TRBJ2-5; 7 bases line up with TRBD2. V dropped 0 bases and J dropped 9; count of bases not matched to a gene: 2. Germline V gene sequence: CDR1 SGHKS, CDR2 YYEKEE (reference sequence). The CDR3 is made up of 12 amino acids. The CDR3 is CASSLGEGAQYF. Written as DNA, the CDR3 is TGTGCCAGCAGCTTGGGGGAGGGTGCCCAGTACTTC.

CDR3: CASSGGARGETQYF. The CDR3 DNA follows: TGTGCCAGCAGTGGGGGGGCTAGGGGAGAGACCCAGTACTTC. The V and J genes are TRBV28 and TRBJ2-5; possible D gene TRBD2, 7 bases. The CDR3 length is 14 residues. Trimming took 5 bases from V and 4 from J, leaving 14 bases between them. Germline lookup yields CDR1 MDHEN and CDR2 SYDVKM.

The chain couples TRBV18 to TRBJ2-1; 9 bases are shared with TRBD2. From germline, CDR1 is KGHSH and CDR2 LQKENI. V shed 1 base and J 3 bases; nucleotides not matched to a gene: 4. The CDR3 length is 16 residues. CDR3 bases: TGTGCCAGCTCACCACTCTGGACTAGCGACTACAATGAGCAGTTCTTC. This sequence encodes CASSPLWTSDYNEQFF.

This sequence joins TRBV19 and TRBJ2-2, with unresolved D. V was shortened by 3 bases and J by 8 bases, with 13 bases between the two germline ends. The CDR3 loop spans 14 amino acids. Per the germline V gene, CDR1 is LNHDA and CDR2 is SQIVND (reference sequence). CDR3 residues: CASSMAPRKGELFF. The CDR3, as DNA: TGTGCCAGTAGTATGGCACCTCGTAAGGGGGAGCTGTTTTTT.

Written as DNA, the CDR3 is TGTGCCAGTAGTCTCAGCGCACTAGGCCAAGAGACCCAGTACTTC. It yields the protein CASSLSALGQETQYF. The V gene is TRBV19, the J gene TRBJ2-5; a weak D match, TRBD2 (5 bases). The CDR3 runs to 15 residues. V lost 5 bases, J lost 1 base, and 14 bases lay in between. The germline V gene encodes CDR1 LNHDA and CDR2 SQIVND (reference sequence).

The chain links TRBV28 to TRBJ2-7, with 10 bases aligning to TRBD2. In germline, CDR1 is MDHEN, CDR2 SYDVKM. Trimming took 6 bases from V and 3 from J; bases not matched to a gene: 23. The CDR3 is made up of 20 amino acids. CDR3 nucleotides: TGTGCCAGCAGCATACCAGTGCGGCGTAGCGGGAGGCAGCACGGCTACGAGCAGTACTTC. Amino acid sequence: CASSIPVRRSGRQHGYEQYF.

V gene TRBV6-1 combines with J gene TRBJ1-2, with 11 nucleotides matching TRBD1. Germline lookup yields CDR1 MNHNS and CDR2 SASEGT. Trimming took 2 bases from V and 6 from J; bases not matched to a gene: 5. CDR3 size: 15 residues. The CDR3 region has the DNA TGTGCCAGCAGTGAACCAGGGACAGGGGGAGATGGCTACACCTTC. Amino acid sequence: CASSEPGTGGDGYTF.

J is TRBJ2-2 and V is TRBV5-4, with 8 bases that match TRBD1. The germline gives CDR1 SGHNT, CDR2 YYREEE (reference sequence). The CDR3 spans 17 residues. V gave up 4 bases and J gave up 5 bases; unmatched junction bases: 13. CDR3 nucleotides: TGTGCCAGCAGCAGCGGCCGGGGACAGGTAGATACCGGGGAGCTGTTTTTT. It codes for CASSSGRGQVDTGELFF.

The chain has TRBV5-4 and TRBJ1-1; 10 bases are shared with TRBD1. Germline lookup yields CDR1 SGHNT and CDR2 YYREEE (reference sequence). The V and J ends lost 4 bases and 7 bases, in that order; junction bases with no gene match: 10. The CDR3 covers 15 residues. This CDR3 is CASSLTGTGEIEAFF. The CDR3 bases are TGTGCCAGCAGCCTAACCGGGACAGGGGAAATTGAAGCTTTCTTT.

V gene TRBV27 combines with J gene TRBJ2-3, with a tentative D call TRBD2 (6 bases). V lost 6 bases to trimming and J lost 6 bases, with 13 bases between them. Per the germline V gene, CDR1 is MNHEY and CDR2 is SMNVEV (reference sequence). This CDR3 has 13 residues. The CDR3 here is CASRVGGSDTQYF. The CDR3 DNA is TGTGCCAGCAGAGTGGGAGGAAGCGATACGCAGTATTTT.

V gene TRBV27 combines with J gene TRBJ2-7, with TRBD2 matching 8 bases. The CDR3 has 13 amino acids. In germline, CDR1 is MNHEY, CDR2 SMNVEV (reference sequence). V was clipped by 3 bases and J by 6 bases; unmatched bases: 4. The CDR3 here is CASSFGRAGEQYF. In DNA, the CDR3 is TGTGCCAGCAGTTTCGGGAGGGCCGGCGAGCAGTACTTC.

The chain joins TRBV9 to TRBJ2-1; 9 bases are shared with TRBD2. In germline, CDR1 is SGDLS, CDR2 YYNGEE. V lost 0 bases to trimming and J lost 8 bases; unmatched junction nucleotides: 6. This CDR3 is built from 15 residues. CDR3 in amino acids: CASSVGREGWDEQFF. As DNA, the CDR3 is TGTGCCAGCAGCGTAGGGCGGGAGGGGTGGGATGAGCAGTTCTTC.

V usage is TRBV4-3 and J usage is TRBJ2-7, with 7 bases matching TRBD2. This CDR3 region has 15 residues. Germline V gene sequence: CDR1 LGHNA, CDR2 YSLEER. V shed 0 bases, J shed 2 bases, and the junction held 4 bases outside the gene matches. The CDR3 protein is CASSQERGRAYEQYF. As DNA, the CDR3 is TGCGCCAGCAGCCAAGAGAGAGGGAGGGCCTACGAGCAGTACTTC.

This chain uses TRBV28 with TRBJ1-2, with D possibly matching TRBD1 (6 bases). V lost 6 bases and J lost 6, with 14 bases in between. CDR3 length equals 13 residues. Germline loops: CDR1 MDHEN, CDR2 SYDVKM. The CDR3 reads CASRFTGLDGYTF. In DNA form, the CDR3 reads TGTGCCAGCAGATTTACAGGGCTCGATGGCTACACCTTC.

The rearrangement joins TRBV11-2 to TRBJ1-2; no definite D call. V was clipped by 6 bases and J by 0 bases, with 8 bases between them. The CDR3 loop spans 13 amino acids. The germline V gene encodes CDR1 SGHAT and CDR2 FQNNGV. The CDR3 bases are TGTGCCAGCAGGTTCGGGACTAACTATGGCTACACCTTC. It yields the protein CASRFGTNYGYTF.

The V call is TRBV5-4, the J call TRBJ1-5; D is ambiguous. Germline lookup yields CDR1 SGHNT and CDR2 YYREEE (reference sequence). Trimming removed 2 bases from V and 4 bases from J, with 7 bases in between. This CDR3 region has 13 residues. CDR3 sequence (DNA): TGTGCCAGCAGCTTCGGAGGGAATCAGCCCCAGCATTTT. The encoded protein is CASSFGGNQPQHF.

The chain couples TRBV5-1 to TRBJ2-3; a possible D gene is TRBD2 (7 bases). Germline V CDR1 and CDR2: SGHRS, YFSETQ. There are 21 residues in the CDR3. V lost 4 bases and J lost 0, with 30 bases in between. The chain's CDR3 is CASSPHSGRGLILSSTDTQYF. Here the CDR3 DNA reads TGCGCCAGCAGCCCACACAGTGGCAGGGGACTAATCCTGTCTAGCACAGATACGCAGTATTTT.